This is a list of T cell receptor beta chains from one sample in a study of a mutant IDH1 vaccine in newly diagnosed glioma. TCRdb keeps only in-frame clones here, not all; method: immunoSEQ multiplex PCR. The table records about 27,000 clones, 93% of them present only once. The source material was PBMCs, sampled from a glioma patient treated with radiotherapy, temozolomide or both. Receptors originate from a man aged 35 to 55 with glioma. Both conserved end residues are part of each CDR3. Each record gives: J gene, CDR3 length, V gene, D gene, clone size, CDR3 DNA, CDR3 protein. The D gene is left open where the match is weak. A clone size is listed for some rows: how often the clone was seen (once, few, many), or a class if it is expanded.

j_gene: TRBJ2-3; len: 12; v_gene: TRBV2; d_gene: -; abundance: -; CDR3nt: TGTGCCAGTCAGCTTAGCACAGATACGCAGTATTTT; CDR3aa: CASQLSTDTQYF
j_gene: TRBJ1-1; len: 13; v_gene: TRBV11-2; d_gene: -; abundance: -; CDR3nt: TGTGCCAGCAGCTTTGTGGGGGACACTGAAGCTTTCTTT; CDR3aa: CASSFVGDTEAFF
j_gene: TRBJ1-2; len: 14; v_gene: TRBV7-9; d_gene: -; abundance: -; CDR3nt: TGTGCCAGCAGCTTAAAGGGGGGGCTGGGTGGCTACACCTTC; CDR3aa: CASSLKGGLGGYTF
j_gene: TRBJ2-1; len: 17; v_gene: TRBV19; d_gene: TRBD1; abundance: once; CDR3nt: TGTGCCAGTAGTATCCGCCCATCGCCTACAGGGGGCAATGAGCAGTTCTTC; CDR3aa: CASSIRPSPTGGNEQFF
j_gene: TRBJ1-3; len: 13; v_gene: TRBV6-6; d_gene: -; abundance: -; CDR3nt: TGTGCCAGCAGTTCCACCGGGACACATGTCATATATTTT; CDR3aa: CASSSTGTHVIYF
j_gene: TRBJ1-1; len: 15; v_gene: TRBV7-3; d_gene: -; abundance: -; CDR3nt: TGTGCCAGCAGCTTAACGAAATTTGGGTACACTGAAGCTTTCTTT; CDR3aa: CASSLTKFGYTEAFF
j_gene: TRBJ1-3; len: 18; v_gene: TRBV7-3; d_gene: -; abundance: -; CDR3nt: TGTGCCAGCAGCCGGGATCCGGGGGTCGGGGTACTGGGAAACACCATATATTTT; CDR3aa: CASSRDPGVGVLGNTIYF
j_gene: TRBJ2-7; len: 18; v_gene: TRBV7-3; d_gene: TRBD2; abundance: -; CDR3nt: TGTGCCAGCAGCCTTGGGCCACTAGCGGGGGCCGTAACCTACGAGCAGTACTTC; CDR3aa: CASSLGPLAGAVTYEQYF
j_gene: TRBJ1-2; len: 13; v_gene: TRBV18; d_gene: -; abundance: -; CDR3nt: TGTGCCAGCTCACCACCGGACAGCTATGGCTACACCTTC; CDR3aa: CASSPPDSYGYTF
j_gene: TRBJ2-7; len: 17; v_gene: TRBV4-1; d_gene: -; abundance: -; CDR3nt: TGCGCCAGCAGCCAATTGGATATGGGTTTTAGTGTTGACGAGCAGTACTTC; CDR3aa: CASSQLDMGFSVDEQYF
j_gene: TRBJ2-5; len: 15; v_gene: TRBV4-1; d_gene: -; abundance: -; CDR3nt: TGCGCCAGCAGCCAAGATCCAGGGCGTGCAGAGACCCAGTACTTC; CDR3aa: CASSQDPGRAETQYF
j_gene: TRBJ2-7; len: 15; v_gene: TRBV9; d_gene: TRBD2; abundance: -; CDR3nt: TGTGCCAGCAGCCCGGGGACTAGCGGTTCCTACGAGCAGTACTTC; CDR3aa: CASSPGTSGSYEQYF
j_gene: TRBJ2-7; len: 15; v_gene: TRBV30; d_gene: TRBD1; abundance: -; CDR3nt: TGTGCCTGGAGTTCCCCGGACAGGGGGCTTTACGAGCAGTACTTC; CDR3aa: CAWSSPDRGLYEQYF
j_gene: TRBJ2-3; len: 15; v_gene: TRBV5-1; d_gene: -; abundance: -; CDR3nt: TGCGCCAGCAGCACTGGAGTGCAGGGTGGAGATACGCAGTATTTT; CDR3aa: CASSTGVQGGDTQYF
j_gene: TRBJ2-5; len: 18; v_gene: TRBV5-4; d_gene: TRBD2; abundance: -; CDR3nt: TGTGCCAGCAGCTTAACCCCGGGACTAGCGGGGGGGAAAGAGACCCAGTACTTC; CDR3aa: CASSLTPGLAGGKETQYF
j_gene: TRBJ2-5; len: 15; v_gene: TRBV15; d_gene: TRBD2; abundance: -; CDR3nt: TGTGCCACCAGCAGAGATCGGGCGGGAGGAGAGACCCAGTACTTC; CDR3aa: CATSRDRAGGETQYF
j_gene: TRBJ2-3; len: 15; v_gene: TRBV29-1; d_gene: -; abundance: -; CDR3nt: TGCAGCGTTGAAGGCACAGGTCCTAGCACAGATACGCAGTATTTT; CDR3aa: CSVEGTGPSTDTQYF
j_gene: TRBJ2-7; len: 14; v_gene: TRBV27; d_gene: -; abundance: -; CDR3nt: TGTGCCAGCAGTTTGTCGGGAGCCTACTACGAGCAGTACTTC; CDR3aa: CASSLSGAYYEQYF
j_gene: TRBJ1-1; len: 15; v_gene: TRBV30; d_gene: TRBD1; abundance: -; CDR3nt: TGTGCATGTAGAGGGGGCTTTAACACAATCACTGAAGCTTTCTTT; CDR3aa: CACRGGFNTITEAFF
j_gene: TRBJ1-4; len: 15; v_gene: TRBV30; d_gene: -; abundance: -; CDR3nt: TGTGCCTGGAGCTGGGGCCAGGGAGTACGCGAAAAACTGTTTTTT; CDR3aa: CAWSWGQGVREKLFF
j_gene: TRBJ2-5; len: 12; v_gene: TRBV30; d_gene: -; abundance: once; CDR3nt: TGTGCCTGGGGAACGGGGCAAGAGACCCAGTACTTC; CDR3aa: CAWGTGQETQYF
j_gene: TRBJ1-2; len: 12; v_gene: TRBV19; d_gene: -; abundance: -; CDR3nt: TGTGCCAGTAGTAATTACCGCTATGGCTACACCTTC; CDR3aa: CASSNYRYGYTF
j_gene: TRBJ1-1; len: 14; v_gene: TRBV4-2; d_gene: TRBD1; abundance: once; CDR3nt: TGTGCCAGCAGGGACAGGGGACTGAACACTGAAGCTTTCTTT; CDR3aa: CASRDRGLNTEAFF
j_gene: TRBJ2-3; len: 16; v_gene: TRBV14; d_gene: TRBD2; abundance: -; CDR3nt: TGTGCCAGCAGCCTGACTAGCGGGGCGTTCACAGATACGCAGTATTTT; CDR3aa: CASSLTSGAFTDTQYF
j_gene: TRBJ2-6; len: 15; v_gene: TRBV19; d_gene: -; abundance: -; CDR3nt: TGTGCCAGTAGTTCCCACAGTGCTGGGGCCAACGTCCTGACTTTC; CDR3aa: CASSSHSAGANVLTF
j_gene: TRBJ1-3; len: 14; v_gene: TRBV5-1; d_gene: -; abundance: -; CDR3nt: TGCGCCAGCAGCTCCCCCTGTATAGGAAACACCATATATTTT; CDR3aa: CASSSPCIGNTIYF
j_gene: TRBJ2-1; len: 14; v_gene: TRBV5-1; d_gene: TRBD2; abundance: -; CDR3nt: TGCGCCAGCAGTCCCCAAGCGGGGGTCCATGAGCAGTTCTTC; CDR3aa: CASSPQAGVHEQFF
j_gene: TRBJ2-3; len: 13; v_gene: TRBV6-1; d_gene: -; abundance: -; CDR3nt: TGTGCCAGCAGTCCACCCGGGAGAGATACGCAGTATTTT; CDR3aa: CASSPPGRDTQYF
j_gene: TRBJ1-1; len: 15; v_gene: TRBV11-3; d_gene: -; abundance: -; CDR3nt: TGTGCCAGCAGCGCTCTTGAGGAGGCGAACACTGAAGCTTTCTTT; CDR3aa: CASSALEEANTEAFF
j_gene: TRBJ2-1; len: 16; v_gene: TRBV7-8; d_gene: TRBD2; abundance: few; CDR3nt: TGTGCCAGCAGCTTCTCTACTAGCGGGGGTTACAATGAGCAGTTCTTC; CDR3aa: CASSFSTSGGYNEQFF
j_gene: TRBJ2-6; len: 18; v_gene: TRBV7-9; d_gene: -; abundance: -; CDR3nt: TGTGCCAGCGCAAGACCTTCAGGCAGCCCCTCTGGGGCCAACGTCCTGACTTTC; CDR3aa: CASARPSGSPSGANVLTF
j_gene: TRBJ2-1; len: 20; v_gene: TRBV6-1; d_gene: TRBD2; abundance: -; CDR3nt: TGTGCCAGCAGTGAAGCGCTTTGGGGTAGCGGGAGGGCCGTCTACAATGAGCAGTTCTTC; CDR3aa: CASSEALWGSGRAVYNEQFF
j_gene: TRBJ2-1; len: 15; v_gene: TRBV27; d_gene: -; abundance: once; CDR3nt: TGTGCCAGCAGTTCCCGGGGGCGCTTATTAAATGAGCAGTTCTTC; CDR3aa: CASSSRGRLLNEQFF
j_gene: TRBJ2-7; len: 12; v_gene: TRBV7-2; d_gene: -; abundance: -; CDR3nt: TGTGCCAGCAGCTTTGGGACCTTAGAGCAGTACTTC; CDR3aa: CASSFGTLEQYF
j_gene: TRBJ1-3; len: 13; v_gene: TRBV9; d_gene: -; abundance: once; CDR3nt: TGTGCCAGCAGCGGACAAGTTGGAAACACCATATATTTT; CDR3aa: CASSGQVGNTIYF
j_gene: TRBJ2-2; len: 18; v_gene: TRBV27; d_gene: TRBD2; abundance: once; CDR3nt: TGTGCCAGCAGTTTAGTAGCGGGGGGGCCGGGAGGCACCGGGGAGCTGTTTTTT; CDR3aa: CASSLVAGGPGGTGELFF
j_gene: TRBJ1-4; len: 14; v_gene: TRBV6-6; d_gene: TRBD1; abundance: -; CDR3nt: TGTGCCAGCAGCCCCACAGGGGGCTGGGAAAAACTGTTTTTT; CDR3aa: CASSPTGGWEKLFF